This passage covers 30 T cell receptor beta chains from one sample sequenced in a study of blood T cell repertoires in COVID-19. Some clones are missing from TCRdb's copy, which holds only in-frame ones; the method was immunoSEQ multiplex PCR. The sample has some 70,000 clones, roughly 86% seen once; the top ten hold 16%. The sequencing input was peripheral blood. Receptor source: a man between 35 and 55 years old with COVID-19, enrolled during active disease.

This clone was found a few times. The chain employs TRBV19 and TRBJ1-4; TRBD1 aligns across 7 bases. Trimming took 7 bases from V and 5 from J; bases not matched to a gene: 7. The germline gives CDR1 LNHDA, CDR2 SQIVND (reference sequence). This CDR3 spans 14 amino acids. The CDR3 coding sequence is TGTGCCAGTAAGGGGGCACAGGGGAATGAAAAACTGTTTTTT. This gives the protein CASKGAQGNEKLFF.

The chain links TRBV5-8 to TRBJ2-7; TRBD2 is a possible D gene (5 bases). CDR1 and CDR2 from the germline V gene are SGHTS and YDEGEE. V shed 0 bases and J shed 0 bases, with 19 bases lying between them. CDR3 length equals 18 residues. CDR3 residues: CASSLEVGGLGRSYEQYF. CDR3 in DNA: TGTGCCAGCAGCTTGGAAGTTGGCGGGCTAGGCCGCTCCTACGAGCAGTACTTC.

This rearrangement joins TRBV27 to TRBJ2-3; 7 nucleotides match TRBD1. Germline CDR1 MNHEY, CDR2 SMNVEV (reference sequence). Germline trimming cut 1 base from V and 2 bases from J; bases unmatched to any gene: 3. The CDR3 is 15 residues long. The CDR3 nucleotides read TGTGCCAGCAGTTTATTGGGGACAGTCACAGATACGCAGTATTTT. The encoded protein is CASSLLGTVTDTQYF.

V usage is TRBV6-4 and J usage is TRBJ2-1, with D perhaps matching TRBD1 (6 bases). There are 14 residues in the CDR3. Trimming pared 6 bases from V and 8 bases from J, leaving 17 bases between. Germline V gene lookup returns CDR1 MRHNA and CDR2 SNTAGT. CDR3 DNA: TGTGCCAGCAGGAGTTGGAACAGGGACCATGAGCAGTTCTTC. This sequence encodes CASRSWNRDHEQFF.

This sequence joins TRBV5-4 and TRBJ2-1, with TRBD2 matching over 9 bases. The germline V gene has CDR1 SGHNT and CDR2 YYREEE (reference sequence). J gave up 9 bases and V 0 bases, and 4 bases lay outside the gene matches. The CDR3 has 14 residues. CDR3 amino acids: CASSLAAGGGEQFF. For the CDR3, the DNA is TGTGCCAGCAGCTTGGCAGCGGGGGGTGGTGAGCAGTTCTTC.

This rearrangement joins TRBV9 to TRBJ2-2, with D hard to call. The germline CDR1 and CDR2 sequences are SGDLS and YYNGEE. V was clipped by 3 bases and J by 0 bases, with 6 bases between them. There are 14 residues in the CDR3. This chain's CDR3 is CASSGVANTGELFF. The CDR3 nucleotides read TGTGCCAGCAGCGGAGTGGCGAACACCGGGGAGCTGTTTTTT.

J is TRBJ2-7 and V is TRBV5-1; D unresolved. This CDR3 region has 14 residues. V shed 4 bases and J shed 0 bases, with 11 bases lying between them. Germline V gene lookup returns CDR1 SGHRS and CDR2 YFSETQ. DNA for the CDR3: TGCGCCAGCAGCGTGGGCCGGAGCTCCTACGAGCAGTACTTC. It codes for CASSVGRSSYEQYF.

This clone was counted once. The chain employs TRBV7-2 and TRBJ2-3; TRBD2 matches 10 bases. From germline, CDR1 is SGHTA and CDR2 FQGNSA. This CDR3 spans 15 amino acids. V gave up 2 bases and J gave up 6 bases; unmatched junction bases: 5. CDR3 bases: TGTGCCAGCAGCTTACTAGCGGGGGAGGAGGATACGCAGTATTTT. Amino acids: CASSLLAGEEDTQYF. Full variable domain (missing parts from reference TRBV7-2 and TRBJ2-3): GAGVSQSPSNKVTEKGKDVELRCDPISGHTALYWYRQSLGQGLEFLIYFQGNSAPDKSGLPSDRFSAERTGGSVSTLTIQRTQQEDSAVYLCASSLLAGEEDTQYFGPGTRLTVL.

This chain joins TRBV7-2 and TRBJ2-5, with 7 bases aligning to TRBD2. The J segment lost 4 bases and the V segment lost 11 bases, leaving 10 bases of the junction unmatched. Germline lookup yields CDR1 SGHTA and CDR2 FQGNSA. The CDR3 sequence is 13 residues long. The CDR3 coding sequence is TGTGCCTCCGCTCGGGGACTACCAGAGACCCAGTACTTC. Translation: CASARGLPETQYF.

This chain links TRBV19 with TRBJ2-7, with D maybe TRBD1 (6 bases). V lost 4 bases and J 3 bases, leaving 19 bases between the germline ends. The CDR3 runs to 16 residues. The V gene's germline CDR1 is LNHDA and CDR2 SQIVND (reference sequence). The CDR3 nucleotides are TGTGCCAGTAGTAATATATTGGACAGCCGAAGCTACGAGCAGTACTTC. This gives the protein CASSNILDSRSYEQYF.

The rearrangement links TRBV6-1 to TRBJ1-2; D is undetermined. This CDR3 has 15 amino acids. Germline V gene lookup returns CDR1 MNHNS and CDR2 SASEGT. V was clipped by 2 bases and J by 0 bases, with 10 bases between them. The CDR3 reads CASSESGQANYGYTF. In DNA form, the CDR3 reads TGTGCCAGCAGTGAATCTGGGCAGGCTAACTATGGCTACACCTTC.

This clone is a singleton in its sample. The rearrangement uses TRBV5-1 and TRBJ2-5, with TRBD1 matching 8 bases. This CDR3 has 15 residues. The trim removed 4 bases at V and 5 bases at J, leaving 10 bases unmatched. Germline loops: CDR1 SGHRS, CDR2 YFSETQ. The CDR3 DNA is TGCGCCAGCAGCCCCCAGGGGGCTATTGGGGAGACCCAGTACTTC. It yields the protein CASSPQGAIGETQYF.

The chain combines TRBV7-6 with TRBJ1-2; 8 nucleotides align to TRBD1. Trimming removed 3 bases from V and 7 bases from J; junction bases left unmatched: 1. This CDR3 is built from 12 residues. Germline CDR1 and CDR2: SGHVS and FNYEAQ. The CDR3 sequence: CASSFDRGGYTF. CDR3 bases: TGTGCCAGCAGCTTCGACAGGGGTGGCTACACCTTC.

This chain links TRBV6-5 with TRBJ2-1; D may be TRBD1 (6 bases). This CDR3 comprises 15 residues. Germline lookup yields CDR1 MNHEY and CDR2 SVGAGI. V was cut by 6 bases and J by 5 bases, with 17 bases left in between. The CDR3 is CASRPTGTYNNEQFF. In nucleotides, the CDR3 is TGTGCCAGCAGACCCACCGGGACATACAACAATGAGCAGTTCTTC.

This chain uses TRBV19 with TRBJ1-6; D may be TRBD1 (5 bases). The CDR3 has 18 residues. Germline CDR1 is LNHDA and CDR2 is SQIVND (reference sequence). Deletions cut 6 bases from V and 0 bases from J, with 18 bases between. The CDR3 DNA reads TGTGCCAGTAGGCGGGAAAAGGGACGGAGCTCCTATAATTCACCCCTCCACTTT. Amino acid sequence: CASRREKGRSSYNSPLHF.

The chain employs TRBV2 and TRBJ2-2, with 14 bases aligning to TRBD2. Germline V gives CDR1 SNHLY, CDR2 FYNNEI. The CDR3 spans 17 residues. Unmatched junction bases numbered 10, after V lost 7 bases and J lost 6 bases. CDR3 region: CASKSGTSGGLSGELFF. CDR3 bases: TGTGCCAGCAAGTCCGGGACTAGCGGGGGTCTCTCCGGGGAGCTGTTTTTT.

In DNA, the CDR3 is TGTGCCAGCAGTCTGAACTCCGGGACTAGCGGGGACACAGATACGCAGTATTTT. Its translation is CASSLNSGTSGDTDTQYF. The J gene is TRBJ2-3, the V gene TRBV7-2, with TRBD2 matching over 13 bases. Germline V gene sequence: CDR1 SGHTA, CDR2 FQGNSA. V was pared by 6 bases and J by 2 bases, with 11 bases of the junction left unmatched. CDR3 size: 18 residues.

DNA for the CDR3: TGCGCCAGCAGCCGCCGGGGGACCCAAGAGACCCAGTACTTC. It encodes CASSRRGTQETQYF. The chain has TRBV5-1 and TRBJ2-5, with D perhaps TRBD2 (6 bases). The CDR3 extends over 14 amino acids. From germline, CDR1 is SGHRS and CDR2 YFSETQ. Trimming left V 4 bases short and J 1 base short, with 11 bases between.

The chain has TRBV27 and TRBJ2-5; D gene unclear. This CDR3 spans 13 amino acids. V was cut by 6 bases and J by 0 bases, with 8 bases left in between. Per the germline V gene, CDR1 is MNHEY and CDR2 is SMNVEV (reference sequence). The CDR3 loop reads CASSWSYQETQYF. DNA of the CDR3: TGTGCCAGCAGCTGGAGTTACCAAGAGACCCAGTACTTC.

The chain uses TRBV7-9 and TRBJ1-4; weak D call: TRBD1 (6 bases). The ends were cut back, 3 bases at V and 8 bases at J, with 16 bases in the middle. CDR1 SEHNR and CDR2 FQNEAQ come from the germline V gene (reference sequence). The CDR3 has 15 residues. The CDR3 protein is CASSFRGGGEEKLFF. The CDR3, as DNA: TGTGCCAGCAGCTTCAGAGGGGGTGGAGAAGAAAAACTGTTTTTT.

The CDR3 nucleotides read TGCGCCAGCAGAGGGGAGGGTAATTCAACTCTGTTGACCAACGTCCTGACTTTC. Translation: CASRGEGNSTLLTNVLTF. The rearrangement uses TRBV10-2 and TRBJ2-6, with 7 bases identical to TRBD2. CDR1 WSHSY and CDR2 SAAADI come from the germline V gene. Trimming at V came to 6 bases and at J to 8 bases, leaving 19 bases not matched to a gene. The CDR3 is 18 amino acids.

This chain connects TRBV28 to TRBJ1-5; 7 bases are a match to TRBD1. CDR3 length equals 15 residues. V lost 4 bases, J lost 2 bases, and 5 bases stayed unmatched. Germline assignment: CDR1 MDHEN and CDR2 SYDVKM. The CDR3 nucleotides read TGTGCCAGCAGTTCTGCGGGGACAGGCAATCAGCCCCAGCATTTT. Its protein is CASSSAGTGNQPQHF.

The chain combines TRBV18 with TRBJ2-6, with 9 bases matching TRBD1. After removal of 5 bases from V and 12 bases from J, the junction contained 17 bases not matched to a gene. CDR1 is KGHSH, CDR2 LQKENI, per germline. This CDR3 is built from 17 residues. The CDR3 DNA reads TGTGCCAGCTCATCAACTTATCCCGGGACAGGGATGAGCGTCCTGACTTTC. Residues: CASSSTYPGTGMSVLTF.

This chain links TRBV27 with TRBJ1-6, with 9 bases lining up with TRBD1. V dropped 3 bases and J dropped 11; count of bases not matched to a gene: 5. CDR1 MNHEY and CDR2 SMNVEV come from the germline V gene (reference sequence). CDR3 length equals 14 residues. The CDR3 region has the DNA TGTGCCAGCAGTTTGGACAGGGGTAGTCCACCCCTCCACTTT. This gives the protein CASSLDRGSPPLHF.

CDR3 residues: CASSPGGRVWGYTF. DNA for the CDR3: TGTGCCAGCAGCCCTGGAGGCAGAGTGTGGGGCTACACCTTC. The chain employs TRBV5-4 and TRBJ1-2; D unclear. Germline values: CDR1 SGHNT, CDR2 YYREEE (reference sequence). The CDR3 sequence is 14 residues long. V lost 4 bases and J 8 bases, leaving 18 bases between the germline ends.

The V and J genes are TRBV6-5 and TRBJ1-2; 8 bases align to TRBD1. Losses at the gene ends were 7 bases for V and 7 bases for J; bases not matched to a gene: 8. CDR1 MNHEY and CDR2 SVGAGI come from the germline V gene. The CDR3 runs 13 residues. CDR3 nucleotide sequence: TGTGCCAGCACCGAGACGACAGGGGCTGGCTACACCTTC. Translated, it gives CASTETTGAGYTF.

This chain joins TRBV7-9 and TRBJ1-6; D might be TRBD1 (5 bases). The CDR3 runs 15 residues. Trimming stripped 3 bases from V and 6 bases from J, with 12 bases between. Germline CDR1 SEHNR, CDR2 FQNEAQ (reference sequence). CDR3 in DNA: TGTGCCAGCAGCTTCGACAGAATTACTAATTCACCCCTCCACTTT. Translated, it gives CASSFDRITNSPLHF.

J is TRBJ2-7 and V is TRBV6-5; D not resolved. Trimming took off 6 bases at V and 1 base at J, with 10 bases between the two ends. Germline CDR1 and CDR2: MNHEY and SVGAGI. The CDR3 runs 13 residues. This CDR3 reads CASSPELSYEQYF. CDR3 nucleotide sequence: TGTGCCAGCAGCCCCGAACTTTCCTACGAGCAGTACTTC.

The genes are TRBV2 and TRBJ1-2; D is possibly TRBD1 (6 bases). Germline values: CDR1 SNHLY, CDR2 FYNNEI. The V gene lost 7 bases and the J gene lost 4 bases, with 16 bases spanning the gap. This CDR3 is 14 amino acids long. CDR3 sequence (DNA): TGTGCCAGCAAGCAGGGGTACGCACTCTATGGCTACACCTTC. It translates to CASKQGYALYGYTF.

The gene calls are TRBV12-2 and TRBJ1-5; the D call of TRBD1 is as the table states it, not checked on the DNA. TRBV12-2 constitutes a pseudogene. This CDR3 is built from 16 residues. The CDR3 bases are TGTGCAAGTCGCTTAACTACAGGGGGCTGCAATCAGCCCCAGCATTTT. Amino acid sequence: CASRLTTGGCNQPQHF.